The 22 T cell receptor beta chains below were found in one sample sequenced in a study of blood T cell repertoires in COVID-19. TCRdb's table, derived via immunoSEQ multiplex PCR, lists solely in-frame clones and lacks some. Of fewer than 350,000 clones listed, roughly 90% were seen once; the top ten hold roughly 7%. The sequencing input was peripheral blood. Every receptor here comes from a young woman with COVID-19, enrolled during active disease.

The chain combines TRBV6-6 with TRBJ2-2, with TRBD1 identical over 9 bases. The trim removed 6 bases at V and 4 bases at J, leaving 6 bases unmatched. The CDR3 runs to 15 residues. In germline, CDR1 is MNHNY, CDR2 SVGAGI (reference sequence). The CDR3 sequence: CASSLATGGTGELFF. The CDR3 bases are TGTGCCAGCAGCCTGGCGACAGGGGGCACCGGGGAGCTGTTTTTT.

This clone was seen a handful of times. The V call is TRBV6-4, the J call TRBJ2-1; possibly TRBD1 for D (5 bases). V lost 4 bases, J lost 5 bases, and 12 bases lay in between. The CDR3 has 14 residues. CDR1 and CDR2 (germline): MRHNA, SNTAGT. The chain's CDR3 is CASSVGAENNEQFF. The CDR3 DNA reads TGTGCCAGCAGTGTTGGGGCGGAAAACAATGAGCAGTTCTTC.

The CDR3 DNA follows: TGTGCCAGCAGCCTAACTCGGGCGGGAGGGTGGACAGATACGCAGTATTTT. Translation gives CASSLTRAGGWTDTQYF. This chain uses TRBV7-2 with TRBJ2-3, with TRBD2 identical over 9 bases. The CDR3 has 17 amino acids. Germline CDR1 and CDR2: SGHTA and FQGNSA. J was trimmed by 3 bases and V by 5 bases; bases with no gene match: 12.

In regard to this clone: The junction departs from germline at one end; a sequencing error may be responsible. This chain joins TRBV2 and TRBJ1-1, with D possibly matching TRBD1 (5 bases). CDR3 size: 11 residues. CDR1 is SNHLY, CDR2 FYNNEI, per germline. The CDR3 DNA is TGTGCCAGCAGTCTCCGTCGGACACCGAATTTT. Translation: CASSLRRTPNF.

V is TRBV7-2 and J is TRBJ1-6; D is uncertain. Trimming left V 2 bases short and J 10 bases short, with 9 bases between. This CDR3 has 13 amino acids. The germline V gene has CDR1 SGHTA and CDR2 FQGNSA. CDR3 DNA sequence: TGTGCCAGCAGCTTAAACATGATCTCACCCCTCCACTTT. Its protein product is CASSLNMISPLHF.

The genes are TRBV9 and TRBJ2-7, with D possibly TRBD1 on 6 matching bases. The CDR3 extends over 15 amino acids. Germline CDR1 reads SGDLS; CDR2 reads YYNGEE. With 4 bases removed from V and 0 bases from J, the gap between germline ends came to 14 bases. CDR3 residues: CASSPTPDSSYEQYF. In DNA form, the CDR3 reads TGTGCCAGCAGCCCCACCCCGGACAGCTCCTACGAGCAGTACTTC.

The chain combines TRBV3-1 (or the pseudogene TRBV3-2) with TRBJ2-1, with D perhaps matching TRBD1 (7 bases). Trimming pared 4 bases from V and 4 bases from J, leaving 11 bases between. Looked up from germline, CDR1 is LGHDT and CDR2 is YNNKEL (reference sequence). The CDR3 length is 14 residues. The CDR3 DNA sequence: TGTGCCAGCAGCCGCGGGACAGAATACAATGAGCAGTTCTTC. Translating gives CASSRGTEYNEQFF.

This clone was detected only once. The rearrangement uses TRBV19 and TRBJ2-7; D is possibly TRBD2 (5 bases). CDR3 length: 16 amino acids. Trimming took 5 bases from V and 3 from J, leaving 20 bases between them. CDR1 is LNHDA, CDR2 SQIVND, per germline (reference sequence). CDR3 nucleotides: TGTGCCAGTAGTCCCTTGGTGAGGGATCCTTTCTACGAGCAGTACTTC. Translation: CASSPLVRDPFYEQYF.

The J gene is TRBJ1-4, the V gene TRBV4-3; 8 nucleotides line up with TRBD1. The J segment lost 8 bases and the V segment lost 1 base, leaving 6 bases of the junction unmatched. Germline V CDR1 and CDR2: LGHNA, YSLEER. The CDR3 has 15 residues. The CDR3 DNA reads as TGCGCCAGCAGCCAAGCCAGGGGGCCTCAAGAAAAACTGTTTTTT. Protein: CASSQARGPQEKLFF.

This rearrangement joins TRBV7-9 to TRBJ2-1, with D perhaps matching TRBD2 (6 bases). With 2 bases removed from V and 8 bases from J, the gap between germline ends came to 10 bases. Germline CDR1 and CDR2: SEHNR and FQNEAQ (reference sequence). The CDR3 sequence is 13 residues long. The CDR3 spells CASSLNRGYEQFF. The CDR3 DNA reads TGTGCCAGCAGCTTAAATCGGGGGTATGAGCAGTTCTTC.

The CDR3 nucleotides read TGTGCCACCAGTGATCCCCGGGACAGGGTGGGGGGGCGGAATGAAAAACTGTTTTTT. This encodes CATSDPRDRVGGRNEKLFF. V gene TRBV24-1 combines with J gene TRBJ1-4; 9 bases fit TRBD1. Germline lookup yields CDR1 KGHDR and CDR2 SFDVKD. The CDR3 runs 19 residues. Germline trimming cut 3 bases from V and 5 bases from J; bases unmatched to any gene: 15.

The DNA for the CDR3 is TGTGCCAGCAGTGACGGCGGGAGGTCCCACGAGCAGTACTTC. This translates into CASSDGGRSHEQYF. This chain connects TRBV6-1 to TRBJ2-7; 8 positions agree with TRBD2. Germline loops: CDR1 MNHNS, CDR2 SASEGT. V lost 3 bases to trimming and J lost 5 bases; unmatched junction nucleotides: 6. This CDR3 comprises 14 residues.

This chain joins TRBV4-1 and TRBJ2-2, with 12 bases matching TRBD2. J gave up 3 bases and V 4 bases, and 12 bases lay outside the gene matches. Looked up from germline, CDR1 is MGHRA and CDR2 is YSYEKL. There are 19 residues in the CDR3. The DNA of the CDR3 is TGCGCCAGCAGCCCAATTGGGCTAGCGGGAGGGCCTGACACCGGGGAGCTGTTTTTT. This sequence encodes CASSPIGLAGGPDTGELFF.

This chain uses TRBV24-1 with TRBJ2-1; TRBD2 matches at 10 bases. With 3 bases clipped from V and 8 bases from J, the junction kept 6 bases outside the gene matches. Germline CDR1 reads KGHDR; CDR2 reads SFDVKD. This CDR3 spans 15 amino acids. CDR3 amino acids: CATSDPGTSVYEQFF. CDR3 DNA sequence: TGTGCCACCAGTGATCCCGGGACTAGCGTCTATGAGCAGTTCTTC.

V is TRBV12-3 or TRBV12-4 and J is TRBJ2-3; no clear D gene. The CDR3 spans 11 residues. Trimming removed 6 bases from V and 7 bases from J, with 8 bases in between. CDR3 nucleotides: TGTGCCAGCAGCGGGTTAAATACGCAGTATTTT. Translating it yields CASSGLNTQYF.

This sequence joins TRBV5-1 and TRBJ2-7; 7 bases are shared with TRBD2. The V gene end was trimmed by 3 bases and the J gene end by 5 bases; junction bases not matched to a gene: 5. Germline V gene sequence: CDR1 SGHRS, CDR2 YFSETQ. CDR3 length: 13 residues. The chain's CDR3 is CASSSLAADEQYF. The CDR3 coding sequence is TGCGCCAGCAGCTCCCTAGCGGCGGACGAGCAGTACTTC. The full variable domain, with the rest looked up from reference TRBV5-1 and TRBJ2-7, is KAGVTQTPRYLIKTRGQQVTLSCSPISGHRSVSWYQQTPGQGLQFLFEYFSETQRNKGNFPGRFSGRQFSNSRSEMNVSTLELGDSALYLCASSSLAADEQYFGPGTRLTVT.

The chain is built from TRBV10-3 and TRBJ2-3; the D gene is possibly TRBD2 (6 bases). Trimming left V 3 bases short and J 1 base short, with 14 bases between. The CDR3 has 16 residues. Per the germline V gene, CDR1 is ENHRY and CDR2 is SYGVKD. CDR3 in amino acids: CAISDEGREGTDTQYF. The CDR3 DNA sequence: TGTGCCATCAGTGATGAGGGCAGGGAGGGCACAGATACGCAGTATTTT.

The V and J genes are TRBV10-3 and TRBJ2-7, with 8 nucleotides matching TRBD1. CDR1 and CDR2 (germline): ENHRY, SYGVKD. The length of the CDR3 is 14 residues. The V gene end was trimmed by 7 bases and the J gene end by 2 bases; junction bases not matched to a gene: 7. In DNA form, the CDR3 reads TGTGCCATCACTGACGGACAGGGTCCCTACGAGCAGTACTTC. Translated, it gives CAITDGQGPYEQYF.

V and J are TRBV28 and TRBJ1-3, with TRBD1 matching over 8 bases. With 2 bases clipped from V and 2 bases from J, the junction kept 8 bases outside the gene matches. The CDR3 loop spans 17 amino acids. CDR1 is MDHEN and CDR2 is SYDVKM in the germline V gene. The CDR3 region is CASSLIAGGFTGNTIYF. Here the CDR3 DNA reads TGTGCCAGCAGTTTAATAGCAGGGGGCTTTACTGGAAACACCATATATTTT.

The V gene is TRBV30, the J gene TRBJ1-1; 10 bases match TRBD1. The CDR3 covers 13 residues. The V and J ends lost 5 bases and 5 bases, in that order; junction bases with no gene match: 5. Germline CDR1 is GTSNPN and CDR2 is SVGIG (reference sequence). The CDR3 DNA reads as TGTGCCTGGGGGACAGGGGTAACGACTGAAGCTTTCTTT. Its translation: CAWGTGVTTEAFF.

The V and J genes are TRBV4-1 and TRBJ2-3, with TRBD1 matching 12 bases. Germline trimming cut 2 bases from V and 4 bases from J; bases unmatched to any gene: 10. The germline V gene has CDR1 MGHRA and CDR2 YSYEKL. CDR3 length: 18 amino acids. The DNA for the CDR3 is TGCGCCAGCAGCCAAACCACCGGGACAGGGGGCGTCGCAGATACGCAGTATTTT. As protein: CASSQTTGTGGVADTQYF.

This chain links TRBV6-2 or TRBV6-3 with TRBJ2-7; TRBD1 agrees at 8 bases. The CDR3 covers 15 residues. Trimming took 1 base from V and 2 from J; bases not matched to a gene: 4. Germline assignment: CDR1 MNHEY and CDR2 SVGEGT. Here the CDR3 reads CASSYLTGDPYEQYF. As DNA, the CDR3 is TGTGCCAGCAGTTACTTGACAGGGGACCCCTACGAGCAGTACTTC.